Below are 18 T cell receptor beta chains sequenced from a single sample in a study of blood T cell repertoires in COVID-19 (dated by TCRdb to 2018 to 2021). The receptor library was made with the immunoSEQ multiplex PCR assay. TCRdb obtained this table from immuneACCESS and retained in-frame rearrangements with V and J assigned. These tables miss some clones; where compared with another copy, unresolved V genes account for less than half of the shortfall, and the remainder is unexplained. Here the sample has 200,000 to 250,000 clones; roughly 90% occur a single time. Over 3% of the sample is taken by the ten largest. Sample: PBMCs or T cells enriched from blood (not recorded which). These receptors came from a woman aged 50 to 60 in a cohort exposed to, infected with or recovered from COVID-19 (not recorded which).

In DNA form, the CDR3 reads TGTGCCAGCTCACCCCTTGGACAGGGTGGCGGTGAAAAACTGTTTTTT. This translates into CASSPLGQGGGEKLFF. The V and J genes are TRBV18 and TRBJ1-4; 8 bases fit TRBD1. V trimming: 3 bases; J trimming: 7 bases; junction bases outside the gene matches: 10. This CDR3 region has 16 residues. Germline lookup yields CDR1 KGHSH and CDR2 LQKENI. Combining the CDR3 with reference TRBV18 and TRBJ1-4 gives the whole variable domain NAGVMQNPRHLVRRRGQEARLRCSPMKGHSHVYWYRQLPEEGLKFMVYLQKENIIDESGMPKERFSAEFPKEGPSILRIQQVVRGDSAAYFCASSPLGQGGGEKLFFGSGTQLSVL.

This chain connects TRBV11-2 to TRBJ2-5; weak D call: TRBD2 (5 bases). CDR3 size: 15 residues. Trimming removed 6 bases at V and 3 bases at J, with 17 bases between. The V gene's germline CDR1 is SGHAT and CDR2 FQNNGV. CDR3 sequence (DNA): TGTGCCAGCAGAACCCATGAGGGTAGAGAAGAGACCCAGTACTTC. It specifies CASRTHEGREETQYF.

The chain uses TRBV11-2 and TRBJ2-1; D gene ambiguous. V was cut by 0 bases and J by 5 bases, with 11 bases left in between. This CDR3 spans 15 amino acids. Germline CDR1 is SGHAT and CDR2 is FQNNGV. The CDR3 region is CASSLDPPPDNEQFF. The CDR3 region has the DNA TGTGCCAGCAGCTTAGATCCTCCCCCGGACAATGAGCAGTTCTTC.

V and J are TRBV10-2 and TRBJ1-5, with 9 bases that match TRBD1. Germline-derived CDR1 and CDR2 are WSHSY and SAAADI. This CDR3 contains 15 residues. Trimming at V came to 6 bases and at J to 6 bases, leaving 9 bases not matched to a gene. DNA for the CDR3: TGCGCCAGCAGGGCAAACAGGGGGCAGGGTCAGCCCCAGCATTTT. Encoded protein: CASRANRGQGQPQHF.

The V call is TRBV5-1, the J call TRBJ2-5; D perhaps matches TRBD2 (6 bases). Germline V gene data show CDR1 as SGHRS and CDR2 as YFSETQ. V was clipped by 0 bases and J by 4 bases, with 10 bases between them. The CDR3 loop spans 14 amino acids. The CDR3 nucleotides are TGCGCCAGCAGCTTGGAGCCCGGGGGAGAGACCCAGTACTTC. Protein sequence: CASSLEPGGETQYF.

DNA for the CDR3: TGTGCCAGCAGTGTACGGGGGAACACTGAAGCTTTCTTT. Residues: CASSVRGNTEAFF. The chain recombines TRBV2 with TRBJ1-1; D is undetermined. CDR3 length: 13 residues. Per the germline V gene, CDR1 is SNHLY and CDR2 is FYNNEI. V gave up 4 bases and J gave up 1 base, with 7 bases separating them.

As concerns this clone: One end of the junction fails to match germline, which may point to a read error. The rearrangement links TRBV7-3 to TRBJ2-3; D unresolved. This CDR3 spans 14 amino acids. Germline values: CDR1 SGHTA, CDR2 FQGTGA. The CDR3 spells CASSLTPIADTQYF. CDR3 DNA sequence: TGTGCCAGCAGCCTAACCCCAATAGCAGATACGCAGTATTTT.

This CDR3 is CASRPIYRVQETQYF. The CDR3 DNA sequence: TGTGCCAGCAGGCCAATCTACAGGGTTCAAGAGACCCAGTACTTC. The genes are TRBV7-8 and TRBJ2-5, with D possibly matching TRBD1 (6 bases). Trimming stripped 6 bases from V and 2 bases from J, with 16 bases between. CDR1 and CDR2 (germline): SGHVS, FQNEAQ. The CDR3 extends over 15 amino acids.

This clone was detected only a few times. This sequence joins TRBV10-2 and TRBJ1-6, with D hard to call. Trimming left V 2 bases short and J 8 bases short, with 7 bases between. CDR3 length equals 13 residues. Germline V CDR1 and CDR2: WSHSY, SAAADI. CDR3 sequence: CASSEDIYSPLHF. The CDR3 coding sequence is TGCGCCAGCAGTGAGGACATCTATTCACCCCTCCACTTT.

This clone has only a few counts. V and J are TRBV7-3 and TRBJ2-5, with 7 bases aligning to TRBD2. Germline CDR1 SGHTA, CDR2 FQGTGA. Trimming cost V 5 bases and J 2 bases; bases outside gene matches: 8. CDR3 length equals 15 residues. In nucleotides, the CDR3 is TGTGCCAGCAGCGCCAGTCCGGGGGGACAAGAGACCCAGTACTTC. It specifies CASSASPGGQETQYF. Based on the CDR3 plus reference TRBV7-3 and TRBJ2-5, the full variable domain is GAGVSQTPSNKVTEKGKYVELRCDPISGHTALYWYRQSLGQGPEFLIYFQGTGAADDSGLPNDRFFAVRPEGSVSTLKIQRTERGDSAVYLCASSASPGGQETQYFGPGTRLLVL.

The genes are TRBV27 and TRBJ1-1; a weak D match, TRBD1 (5 bases). Trimming cost V 2 bases and J 3 bases, with 7 bases left between them. This CDR3 contains 13 residues. Germline loops: CDR1 MNHEY, CDR2 SMNVEV (reference sequence). The CDR3 protein is CASSLIQDTEAFF. The CDR3 DNA sequence: TGTGCCAGCAGTTTAATACAGGACACTGAAGCTTTCTTT.

The CDR3 spells CASRAGTASTGELFF. Written as DNA, the CDR3 is TGTGCCAGCAGAGCCGGGACAGCTAGCACCGGGGAGCTGTTTTTT. The V and J genes are TRBV7-3 and TRBJ2-2; 7 bases agree with TRBD1. V was clipped by 6 bases and J by 4 bases; unmatched bases: 8. Germline CDR1 SGHTA, CDR2 FQGTGA. This CDR3 is built from 15 residues.

CDR3 protein: CASRRETDTQYF. The CDR3 DNA sequence: TGCGCCAGCAGGCGGGAGACAGATACGCAGTATTTT. This chain joins TRBV5-1 and TRBJ2-3; 7 bases fit TRBD2. The V gene's germline CDR1 is SGHRS and CDR2 YFSETQ. The junction had 0 bases not matched to a gene; V was cut back by 5 bases and J by 3 bases. There are 12 residues in the CDR3.

The chain recombines TRBV4-2 with TRBJ2-1; 11 positions match TRBD2. The CDR3 covers 16 residues. Per the germline V gene, CDR1 is LGHNA and CDR2 is YNFKEQ. Trimming removed 5 bases from V and 5 bases from J; junction bases left unmatched: 8. CDR3 protein: CASSSHSGGADNEQFF. As DNA, the CDR3 is TGTGCCAGCAGCTCACATAGCGGGGGGGCCGACAATGAGCAGTTCTTC.

The V call is TRBV28, the J call TRBJ1-2, with 9 bases matching TRBD1. Germline V gene data show CDR1 as MDHEN and CDR2 as SYDVKM. The V segment lost 2 bases and the J segment 7 bases; nucleotides outside the gene matches: 8. The CDR3 spans 15 residues. CDR3 sequence reads: CASSLVTGGASGYTF. The CDR3 DNA follows: TGTGCCAGCAGTTTAGTCACAGGGGGCGCGTCTGGCTACACCTTC.

V usage is TRBV2 and J usage is TRBJ2-3; D is possibly TRBD1 (6 bases). The germline CDR1 and CDR2 sequences are SNHLY and FYNNEI. Deletions cut 4 bases from V and 2 bases from J, with 16 bases between. The CDR3 runs 16 residues. This chain's CDR3 is CASSVRRPGATDTQYF. In DNA, the CDR3 is TGTGCCAGCAGTGTACGGAGGCCAGGGGCCACAGATACGCAGTATTTT.

J is TRBJ2-3 and V is TRBV7-2; D possibly corresponds to TRBD1 (6 bases). The germline V and J ends were trimmed by 5 bases and 0 bases, with 15 bases remaining between them. This CDR3 spans 16 amino acids. The germline V gene has CDR1 SGHTA and CDR2 FQGNSA. This chain's CDR3 is CASSTRQAMSTDTQYF. CDR3 in DNA: TGTGCCAGCAGCACCCGACAGGCAATGAGCACAGATACGCAGTATTTT.

CDR3 coding DNA: TGTGCCAGCAGCCAATACCGGGAATCCCAGTTCTTC. This encodes CASSQYRESQFF. The V and J genes are TRBV4-2 and TRBJ2-1; tentatively, D is TRBD2 (5 bases). The V end lost 2 bases, the J end lost 13 bases, and 12 bases lay between the germline ends. The germline gives CDR1 LGHNA, CDR2 YNFKEQ. This CDR3 is built from 12 residues.